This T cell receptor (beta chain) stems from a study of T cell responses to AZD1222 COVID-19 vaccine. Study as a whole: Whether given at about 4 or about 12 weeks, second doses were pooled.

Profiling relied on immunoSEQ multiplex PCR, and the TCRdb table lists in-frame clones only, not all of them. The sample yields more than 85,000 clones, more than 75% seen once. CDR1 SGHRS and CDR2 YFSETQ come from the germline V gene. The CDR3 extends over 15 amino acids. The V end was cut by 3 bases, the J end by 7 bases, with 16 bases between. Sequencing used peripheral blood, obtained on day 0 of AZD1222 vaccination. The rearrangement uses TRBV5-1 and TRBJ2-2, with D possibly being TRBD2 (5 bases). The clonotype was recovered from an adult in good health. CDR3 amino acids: CASSSWRNPGGELFF. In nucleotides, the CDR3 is TGCGCCAGCAGCTCTTGGAGGAACCCTGGCGGGGAGCTGTTTTTT.